In its sample, the clone carrying this T cell receptor (beta chain) was seen once. What it binds is not known. Data came from immunoSEQ multiplex PCR; TCRdb stores just in-frame clones and leaves some out. The table shows about 120,000 clones, with roughly 93% occurring only once. These data come from a study of T cell responses to AZD1222 COVID-19 vaccine. Study results and limitations: Two doses of AZD1222 preceded a rise in Spike-specific TCR breadth and depth.

Trimming shortened V by 2 bases and J by 2 bases, and 10 bases separated the two germline ends. Germline lookup yields CDR1 MNHEY and CDR2 SMNVEV (reference sequence). The CDR3 length is 15 residues. The material sequenced was peripheral blood, taken 28 days after the second AZD1222 dose. This chain uses TRBV27 with TRBJ1-5; D not resolved. The source of this sequence is an adult who received the AZD1222 COVID-19 vaccine. DNA for the CDR3: TGTGCCAGCAGTTTAACCCCCGGGGGCAATCAGCCCCAGCATTTT. It encodes CASSLTPGGNQPQHF.